This entry lists 5 T cell receptor beta chains sequenced from one sample in a study of Ad26.COV2.S vaccination and SARS-CoV-2 variants. The treatment was: roughly 19 received Ad26.COV2.S at low or high dose, single or two shots; about 5 received placebo; per-sample allocation not given. Sampling was performed 63 days after the first vaccine or placebo injection. Some clones are missing from TCRdb's copy, which holds only in-frame ones; the method was immunoSEQ multiplex PCR. The data show about 440,000 clones, 90% seen once. The sequencing here drew on peripheral blood, taken in a trial of Ad26.COV2.S vaccine versus placebo. The receptors were gathered from a person between 18 and 60 years old who received the Ad26.COV2.S COVID-19 vaccine or a placebo.

This clone turned up a few times. The chain uses TRBV4-2 and TRBJ2-3, with 7 bases fitting TRBD1. CDR3 length: 17 amino acids. J lost 0 bases, V lost 6 bases, and 12 bases had no gene match. From germline, CDR1 is LGHNA and CDR2 YNFKEQ. CDR3 in amino acids: CASRQGQSEPSTDTQYF. CDR3 sequence (DNA): TGTGCCAGCAGACAGGGACAGTCTGAACCTAGCACAGATACGCAGTATTTT.

This chain joins TRBV9 and TRBJ1-1; D is possibly TRBD1 (5 bases). The CDR3 sequence is 17 residues long. Germline V gives CDR1 SGDLS, CDR2 YYNGEE. Deletions cut 3 bases from V and 2 bases from J, with 20 bases between. CDR3 DNA: TGTGCCAGCAGCGCACCGAGAGGGGCGACGGGAAACACTGAAGCTTTCTTT. Its translation: CASSAPRGATGNTEAFF.

The rearrangement links TRBV3-1 (or the pseudogene TRBV3-2) to TRBJ1-5, with 9 bases aligning to TRBD1. The CDR3 contains 14 residues. Looked up from germline, CDR1 is LGHDT and CDR2 is YNNKEL (reference sequence). V gave up 6 bases and J gave up 7 bases; unmatched junction bases: 7. The DNA of the CDR3 is TGTGCCAGCAGTCCCGGGACAGGGCCCCAGCCCCAGCATTTT. Its protein is CASSPGTGPQPQHF.

This clone was found a few times. The genes are TRBV7-9 and TRBJ2-7; D is unresolved. The V end was cut by 3 bases, the J end by 2 bases, with 11 bases between. Germline V CDR1 and CDR2: SEHNR, FQNEAQ (reference sequence). The CDR3 sequence is 14 residues long. The CDR3 spells CASSFGGVTYEQYF. The CDR3 DNA sequence: TGTGCCAGCAGCTTCGGCGGAGTAACCTACGAGCAGTACTTC.

The chain uses TRBV5-6 and TRBJ2-7, with TRBD1 matching 9 bases. This CDR3 has 18 amino acids. V gave up 3 bases and J gave up 4 bases; unmatched junction bases: 17. Germline V lookup: CDR1 SGHDT, CDR2 YYEEEE. CDR3 residues: CASSSRDRVNLIYYEQYF. The CDR3 DNA is TGTGCCAGCAGCTCCCGGGACAGGGTAAATCTAATTTATTACGAGCAGTACTTC.